This is a list of T cell receptor beta chains from one sample in a study of T cell repertoires in cytomegalovirus infection. TCRdb itself ran the reads through MiXCR, one entry per CDR3 protein. The data show around 230,000 distinct CDR3 sequences, under 8.5% seen once. Input material: PBMCs. Source of these receptors: a human donor in good health (CMV status not recorded). Some clones in this sample may be carry-over from other donors' samples. The CDR3 runs from the conserved cysteine through the conserved F or W. The order of the fields is V gene, D gene, J gene, clone size, CDR3 DNA, CDR3 protein. D genes are given only for firm matches. Not every row has a clone size; where given, it reads once, few, many or a size class.

TRBV6-2/TRBV6-3,TRBD1,TRBJ1-5,many,TGTGCCAGCACGGGGCTGGGACAGCCAAATCAGCCCCAGCATTTT,CASTGLGQPNQPQHF
TRBV6-5,TRBD1,TRBJ1-1,many,TGTGCCAGCAGCTACAGGGGAGCGGACACTGAAGCTTTCTTT,CASSYRGADTEAFF
TRBV29-1,NA,TRBJ2-6,many,TGCAGCGTCAGGGAGGGGGCCAACGTCCTGACTTTC,CSVREGANVLTF
TRBV23-1,NA,TRBJ2-3,many,TGCGCCAGCGCACATGGCCTCCCCCGGGGGGCGACGTCAGATACGCAGTATTTT,CASAHGLPRGATSDTQYF
TRBV6-2/TRBV6-3,NA,TRBJ2-2,many,TGTGCCAGCAGTTACGGCGGCGTCTCCGGGGAGCTGTTTTTT,CASSYGGVSGELFF
TRBV12-3/TRBV12-4,NA,TRBJ1-1,many,TGTGCCAGCAGTTTATCCCTGAATGCTTTCTTT,CASSLSLNAFF
TRBV11-1,NA,TRBJ2-1,many,TGTGCCAGCAGCTTAGCGATAGCTGGTGAGCAGTTCTTC,CASSLAIAGEQFF
TRBV7-3,NA,TRBJ1-6,many,TGTGCCAGCTGCCGGTTTAATTCACCCCTCCACTTT,CASCRFNSPLHF
TRBV6-5,NA,TRBJ1-1,many,TGTGCCAGCAGTTACTCGAGAGGGGCGGACACTGAAGCTTTCTTT,CASSYSRGADTEAFF
TRBV20-1,NA,TRBJ1-6,NA,TGCAGTGCTATTGGCAGCCACTATAATTCACCCCTCCACTTT,CSAIGSHYNSPLHF
TRBV6-1,NA,TRBJ1-5,many,TGTGCCAGCAGTCCCCAGGGAAAAGGTCAGCCCCAGCATTTT,CASSPQGKGQPQHF
TRBV4-1,NA,TRBJ2-3,few,TGCGCCAGCAGCCAAGACGACAGGTGGGGTCCAGATACGCAGTATTTT,CASSQDDRWGPDTQYF
TRBV20-1,NA,TRBJ2-3,NA,TGCAGTGCTAGTGTCCCCACAGATACGCAGTATTTT,CSASVPTDTQYF
TRBV5-1,NA,TRBJ1-2,NA,TGCGCCAGCAGCTTGCAGTCAGCTAACTATGGCTACACCTTC,CASSLQSANYGYTF
TRBV6-5,NA,TRBJ2-7,many,TGTGCCAGCAGTTACTTGGGGGAACAGTACTTC,CASSYLGEQYF
TRBV25-1,NA,TRBJ1-2,many,TGTGCCAGTCGGGGTCTTTACTATGGCTACACCTTC,CASRGLYYGYTF
TRBV6-2/TRBV6-3,TRBD1,TRBJ2-1,many,TGTGCCAGCAGTTACTCTGGGACAGGGATCCATGAGCAGTTCTTC,CASSYSGTGIHEQFF
TRBV5-1,NA,TRBJ2-1,NA,TGCGCCAGCAGCTTGGCAGGGTCAAGCAATGAGCAGTTCTTC,CASSLAGSSNEQFF
TRBV11-3,NA,TRBJ2-1,many,TGTGCCAGCAGCTTAGATCTGGGGCGGGGCAACTACAATGAGCAGTTCTTC,CASSLDLGRGNYNEQFF
TRBV12-5,TRBD1,TRBJ2-7,many,TGTGCTAGTGGTTCCGACAGGGTCTCCTACGAGCAGTACTTC,CASGSDRVSYEQYF
TRBV29-1,NA,TRBJ2-3,many,TGCAGCGTTGACGGGGCAGGAGATACGCAGTATTTT,CSVDGAGDTQYF
TRBV5-6,TRBD2,TRBJ2-1,NA,TGTGCCAGCAGCAAAAGCCTAGCGGGGGGCCCCAGCTCCTACAATGAGCAGTTCTTC,CASSKSLAGGPSSYNEQFF
TRBV6-2/TRBV6-3,NA,TRBJ1-6,many,TGTGCCAGCCGAGACAGCAATTCACCCCTCCACTTT,CASRDSNSPLHF
TRBV10-3,TRBD2,TRBJ2-5,many,TGTGCCATCAGTTATAGCGGGGAAGAGACCCAGTACTTC,CAISYSGEETQYF
TRBV7-9,NA,TRBJ1-1,many,TGTGCCAGCAGTTTCGGGGACACTGAAGCTTTCTTT,CASSFGDTEAFF
TRBV30,NA,TRBJ1-1,NA,TGTGCCTGGAGAAGGGTCGGGGGGGGCAGAGCTTTCTTT,CAWRRVGGGRAFF
TRBV7-2,TRBD1,TRBJ2-7,few,TGTGCCAGCAGCTTAGGTGACAGGGGCCACGAGCAGTACTTC,CASSLGDRGHEQYF
TRBV19,NA,TRBJ1-2,few,TGTGCCAGTAGTCCCGGGACTCTTTCGAACTATGGCTACACCTTC,CASSPGTLSNYGYTF
TRBV12-5,NA,TRBJ2-3,many,TGTGCTAGTGGTCCGGGGGACAACCCAAGCACAGATACGCAGTATTTT,CASGPGDNPSTDTQYF
TRBV7-8,NA,TRBJ1-1,many,TGTGCCAGCAGCTCCGAACAGGAATCGAGTGAAGCTTTCTTT,CASSSEQESSEAFF
TRBV7-2,NA,TRBJ1-1,many,TGTGCCAGCAGCAAGAGGACGTGGGGAGGGTTCACTGAAGCTTTCTTT,CASSKRTWGGFTEAFF
TRBV6-4,NA,TRBJ1-2,NA,TGTGCCAGCAGTGACTATGGCCAGTCGGGCTACACCTTC,CASSDYGQSGYTF
TRBV20-1,NA,TRBJ1-1,many,TGCAGTGCTAGAGTTGGGGGATCCAACACTGAAGCTTTCTTT,CSARVGGSNTEAFF
TRBV30,TRBD1,TRBJ2-6,many,TGTGCCTGGAGTGCCTACACAACAGGGGGCGGCAGGGCCAACGTCCTGACTTTC,CAWSAYTTGGGRANVLTF
TRBV20-1,TRBD1,TRBJ2-1,many,TGCAGTGCACGGACCCCCCGGGACAGGTGGGCCTACAATGAGCAGTTCTTC,CSARTPRDRWAYNEQFF
TRBV29-1,TRBD1,TRBJ2-7,NA,TGCAGCGTTGTAGGAGTAGGGACAGGGGGACCCTACGAGCAGTACTTC,CSVVGVGTGGPYEQYF
TRBV19,TRBD1,TRBJ2-2,many,TGTGCCAGTAGTCCAGAGACAGGGGGCAGTGAAGGGGAGCTGTTTTTT,CASSPETGGSEGELFF